Detailed here is one TCR beta chain. Its antigen is not yet known. No much larger clone is present one base from it, and per-base qualities are unavailable. This entry is derived from a study of graft-versus-host responses after intestinal transplantation (dated by TCRdb to about 2021). General notes on the study: Recipients received multivisceral, liver-intestinal, or isolated intestinal transplants. Anti-thymocyte globulin induction was given to all recipients, followed by maintenance tacrolimus and steroids for two to four years. After intestinal transplantation, graft-versus-host and host-versus-graft alloreactive T cell clones were followed in the graft, circulation and bone marrow using bulk TCR-beta CDR3 sequencing. To identify alloreactive clones, pre-transplant mixed lymphocyte reaction products were sequenced and then compared with unstimulated pre-transplant donor and recipient T cells. The cohort enrolled some 24 intestinal transplant recipients, one of whom was a retransplant, and a few patients without pretransplant specimens were excluded. A peak of at least 4% donor T cells among recipient peripheral blood mononuclear cells was the definition used for donor T cell macrochimerism. Rather than being sequenced by the commercial service, samples from three later patients were sequenced in-house on an Illumina MiSeq and processed with MiXCR. Results the study describes overall, beyond this receptor: GvH clones were found in recipient bone marrow, and some of the GvH clones appeared earlier in ileal mucosa or blood, which is consistent with an intestinal mucosal origin. In patients with donor T cell macrochimerism, the allografts had high GvH to HvG T cell clonal ratios. Early after transplant, peak levels of circulating GvH clones were found to be associated with declines in HvG clones. Conclusions were limited by the relatively low number and heterogeneity of intestinal transplant patients.

The receptor library was made with the immunoSEQ multiplex PCR assay. For most patients, genomic DNA was isolated using the Qiagen DNeasy Blood and Tissue Kit and was shipped frozen to Adaptive Biotechnologies for TCR sequencing. Adaptive Biotechnologies carried out high-throughput TCR-beta CDR3 sequencing of genomic DNA for most patients. The study's processing was this. Adaptive's ImmunoSEQ software supplied the TCR sequencing data for 15 to 20 patients, while MiXCR and VDJtools were used to process a few other patients. CD4 versus CD8 sorting errors were corrected by removing sequences found in both subsets at a frequency ratio below 5:1. CDR3 nucleotide sequences shared between donor and recipient were removed because their origin could not be assigned. At least 2-fold expansion over unstimulated cells and a minimum CFSE-low frequency of 0.002% (template counts) or 0.001% (read counts) were required for clones to be classified as alloreactive. A clone was considered mappable if detected in the sequenced pre-transplant spleen, lymph node, or MLR CFSE-low populations of the donor or recipient. Cumulative frequency of alloreactive clones was calculated as a percentage of all sequences weighted by copy number. TCRdb stores this immuneACCESS table with in-frame sequences only. Part of the clones is absent; in the studies checked, under half of the shortfall reflects unresolved V genes, and no reason is known for the rest. V, J and clone size are taken as reported in that table, and D and trimming were inferred from the DNA itself. The sample contains 85,000 to 100,000 clones, 80% to 95% of them found a single time. The ten largest account for less than 0.45% of the sample.

Including the terminal cysteine and phenylalanine, the CDR3 comprises 14 residues. The DNA shown is the 42-base CDR3, in frame from base 1. CDR1 and CDR2 (MDHEN, SYDVKM) derive from the germline V gene. V drops 5 bases and J drops 4 bases, leaving 13 bases in between. The time point label on this specimen signifies: cells obtained before transplantation from donor or recipient. CD3+CD4+ and CD3+CD8+ populations were FACS-sorted from unstimulated pre-transplant donor and recipient cells taken from spleen or lymph nodes. Sequences were derived from unstimulated CD4+ T cells sorted from spleen or lymph node cells, sampled before transplant. This TCR was recovered from a human donor who was the organ donor for an intestinal transplant. The chain uses TRBV28 and TRBJ2-3; the D gene lacks a confident call. The CDR3 region: CASSLESVPDTQYF. The nucleotide sequence is TGTGCCAGCAGTCTAGAAAGCGTCCCAGATACGCAGTATTTT.